These 20 T cell receptor beta chains originate from one sample sequenced in a study of T cell repertoires in cytomegalovirus infection. These TCRs are of unknown antigen specificity. TCRdb re-called the reads through MiXCR, storing one row per CDR3 protein. The sample holds roughly 920,000 distinct CDR3 sequences, approximately 32% seen once. The sequencing here drew on cultured CD8+ T cells from PBMCs, taken from culture after CMV antigen stimulation. These receptors all come from a human donor in good health (CMV status not recorded). Some clones in this sample may be carry-over from other donors' samples.

The chain combines TRBV5-1 with TRBJ2-7; TRBD1 is a possible D gene (6 bases). Per germline, CDR1 SGHRS and CDR2 YFSETQ. This CDR3 is 14 amino acids long. Trimming shortened V by 3 bases and J by 9 bases, and 19 bases separated the two germline ends. CDR3: CASSSDSSPPRQYF. CDR3 DNA sequence: TGCGCCAGCAGCTCGGACAGCTCTCCCCCCCGGCAGTACTTC.

This clonotype has more than one count but fewer than ten. The chain combines TRBV6-1 with TRBJ2-7; TRBD2 aligns across 12 bases. Germline CDR1 and CDR2: MNHNS and SASEGT. The CDR3 has 15 residues. The V segment lost 6 bases and the J segment 1 base; nucleotides outside the gene matches: 4. CDR3 nucleotides: TGTGCCAGCAGGCCACTAGCGGGGGGATCCTACGAGCAGTACTTC. Protein sequence: CASRPLAGGSYEQYF.

The chain recombines TRBV14 with TRBJ1-2; no clear D. From germline, CDR1 is SGHDN and CDR2 FVKESK. V was shortened by 2 bases and J by 5 bases, with 15 bases between the two germline ends. The CDR3 covers 15 residues. The CDR3 reads CASSQRSDAIYGYTF. CDR3 coding DNA: TGTGCCAGCAGCCAACGGTCGGACGCGATTTATGGCTACACCTTC.

The chain is built from TRBV15 and TRBJ2-5; no clear D gene. CDR3 size: 14 residues. Germline V lookup: CDR1 LNHNV, CDR2 YYDKDF (reference sequence). Deletions cut 3 bases from V and 0 bases from J, with 8 bases between. The CDR3 nucleotides read TGTGCCACCAGCAGGTCACTGAACCAAGAGACCCAGTACTTC. Translated: CATSRSLNQETQYF.

The V and J genes are TRBV15 and TRBJ1-3; a possible D gene is TRBD1 (5 bases). The CDR3 is 14 amino acids. Trimming shortened V by 5 bases and J by 1 base, and 9 bases separated the two germline ends. The germline CDR1 and CDR2 sequences are LNHNV and YYDKDF (reference sequence). The CDR3 DNA reads TGTGCCACCAGCGTTGACAGTTCTGGAAACACCATATATTTT. This codes for CATSVDSSGNTIYF.

This clonotype was found a few times. V usage is TRBV12-3 or TRBV12-4 and J usage is TRBJ1-1; no clear D gene. V was trimmed by 5 bases and J by 4 bases, leaving 11 bases between them. The CDR3 has 13 amino acids. The CDR3 region is CASSDSAGTEAFF. The DNA of the CDR3 is TGTGCCAGCAGTGACTCCGCCGGCACTGAAGCTTTCTTT.

This clonotype has only a few counts. This chain uses TRBV19 with TRBJ2-2, with D perhaps assigned TRBD1 or TRBD2 (5 bases each). Deletions cut 3 bases from V and 4 bases from J, with 12 bases between. The CDR3 consists of 15 residues. CDR1 is LNHDA, CDR2 SQIVND, per germline (reference sequence). CDR3 in amino acids: CASSIVGALTGELFF. The DNA for the CDR3 is TGTGCCAGTAGTATCGTCGGGGCTCTCACCGGGGAGCTGTTTTTT. Supplemented by reference TRBV19 and TRBJ2-2, the full variable domain reads DGGITQSPKYLFRKEGQNVTLSCEQNLNHDAMYWYRQDPGQGLRLIYYSQIVNDFQKGDIAEGYSVSREKKESFPLTVTSAQKNPTAFYLCASSIVGALTGELFFGEGSRLTVL.

The sample holds a few counts of this clonotype. The chain joins TRBV27 to TRBJ2-4; D is possibly TRBD1 or TRBD2 (5 bases each). From germline, CDR1 is MNHEY and CDR2 SMNVEV (reference sequence). CDR3 size: 16 residues. V dropped 5 bases and J dropped 0 bases, with 14 bases sitting between them. This CDR3 is CASSPLRELAKNIQYF. For the CDR3, the DNA is TGTGCCAGCAGTCCCCTCAGGGAGCTAGCCAAAAACATTCAGTACTTC.

This clonotype has ten or more counts. J is TRBJ2-1 and V is TRBV7-3, with D perhaps given as TRBD1 or TRBD2 (6 bases each). The CDR3 totals 13 residues. V was pared by 6 bases and J by 7 bases, with 13 bases between. The germline V gene encodes CDR1 SGHTA and CDR2 FQGTGA. CDR3 amino acids: CASSLGGQNEQFF. The CDR3 DNA reads TGTGCCAGCAGTTTAGGGGGGCAAAATGAGCAGTTCTTC.

V is TRBV2 and J is TRBJ2-1; TRBD2 might be the D (6 bases). The CDR3 loop spans 12 amino acids. V gave up 11 bases and J gave up 8 bases, with 16 bases separating them. Germline CDR1 is SNHLY and CDR2 is FYNNEI. The CDR3 loop is CAHPSGVDEQFF. CDR3 nucleotides: TGTGCCCATCCCTCGGGAGTGGATGAGCAGTTCTTC.

In its sample, this clonotype was seen many times. The chain uses TRBV7-6 and TRBJ1-4; no reliable D call. Trimming pared 8 bases from V and 5 bases from J, leaving 9 bases between. This CDR3 is built from 12 residues. Per germline, CDR1 SGHVS and CDR2 FNYEAQ. CDR3 coding DNA: TGTGCCAGCGGAGACATAAATGAAAAACTGTTTTTT. Translated: CASGDINEKLFF.

This rearrangement joins TRBV5-1 to TRBJ1-2, with 10 bases matching TRBD1. The CDR3 is 15 residues long. Per germline, CDR1 SGHRS and CDR2 YFSETQ. Trimming at V came to 2 bases and at J to 8 bases, leaving 9 bases not matched to a gene. CDR3 DNA sequence: TGCGCCAGCAGCTTAGACGGACAGGGGGTGTTCGGCTACACCTTC. It translates to CASSLDGQGVFGYTF.

The chain recombines TRBV20-1 with TRBJ2-5; tentatively, D is TRBD2 (6 bases). V lost 1 base, J lost 5 bases, and 14 bases lay in between. The CDR3 sequence is 14 residues long. Germline CDR1 DFQATT, CDR2 SNEGSKA (reference sequence). The CDR3 nucleotides read TGCAGTGCTAGAGGACCGACTAGGCGGGAGACCCAGTACTTC. It is translated as CSARGPTRRETQYF.

This chain uses TRBV7-9 with TRBJ1-1; TRBD1 aligns across 9 bases. With V trimmed by 4 bases and J by 5 bases, 11 bases remained unmatched. The CDR3 totals 16 residues. Germline V lookup: CDR1 SEHNR, CDR2 FQNEAQ (reference sequence). DNA of the CDR3: TGTGCCAGCAGCTCCCGGGACAGGGTGGTGGGGACTGAAGCTTTCTTT. This sequence encodes CASSSRDRVVGTEAFF. The full variable domain, completed using reference TRBV7-9 and TRBJ1-1, is DTGVSQNPRHKITKRGQNVTFRCDPISEHNRLYWYRQTLGQGPEFLTYFQNEAQLEKSRLLSDRFSAERPKGSFSTLEIQRTEQGDSAMYLCASSSRDRVVGTEAFFGQGTRLTVV.

The chain combines TRBV7-3 with TRBJ2-1; D is unclear. In germline, CDR1 is SGHTA, CDR2 FQGTGA. This CDR3 has 12 residues. V gave up 5 bases and J gave up 10 bases, with 12 bases separating them. This CDR3 reads CASSLKEGEQFF. CDR3 DNA sequence: TGTGCCAGCAGCCTCAAGGAAGGGGAGCAGTTCTTC.

The V call is TRBV7-9, the J call TRBJ2-5; no reliable D call. Trimming removed 5 bases from V and 1 base from J, with 11 bases in between. Per the germline V gene, CDR1 is SEHNR and CDR2 is FQNEAQ (reference sequence). CDR3 length: 14 residues. This CDR3 is CASSMTGPQETQYF. The CDR3 DNA sequence: TGTGCCAGCAGCATGACCGGGCCCCAAGAGACCCAGTACTTC.

This clonotype was counted many times. An end of the junction does not agree with germline; a read error may underlie this. The chain recombines TRBV5-1 with TRBJ2-1; TRBD2 is a possible D gene (5 bases). From germline, CDR1 is SGHRS and CDR2 YFSETQ. The CDR3 contains 13 residues. CDR3 nucleotide sequence: TGTGCCAGCAGCTTAGGAGGTCCCAATGAGCAGTTCTTC. It specifies CASSLGGPNEQFF.

This chain joins TRBV6-6 and TRBJ1-4; D is perhaps TRBD1 (6 bases). The CDR3 is 16 residues long. CDR1 and CDR2 (germline): MNHNY, SVGAGI (reference sequence). V lost 2 bases, J lost 3 bases, and 13 bases lay in between. In DNA form, the CDR3 reads TGTGCCAGCAGTTACACCCCAGGGGCAGCTAATGAAAAACTGTTTTTT. Translation gives CASSYTPGAANEKLFF.

This clonotype was observed a handful of times. DNA of the CDR3: TGTGCCAGCAGTTCCGGCAAGACTAGCAATCAGCCCCAGCATTTT. It translates to CASSSGKTSNQPQHF. The V and J genes are TRBV6-1 and TRBJ1-5, with no clear D. V was pared by 5 bases and J by 0 bases, with 11 bases between. Germline lookup yields CDR1 MNHNS and CDR2 SASEGT. This CDR3 region has 15 residues.

This clonotype was recorded a few times. V usage is TRBV7-9 and J usage is TRBJ2-3; 7 nucleotides line up with TRBD1. V lost 1 base, J lost 2 bases, and 6 bases stayed unmatched. This CDR3 has 16 amino acids. In germline, CDR1 is SEHNR, CDR2 FQNEAQ (reference sequence). The CDR3 region is CASSLGQGSLTDTQYF. The CDR3 nucleotides are TGTGCCAGCAGCTTAGGACAGGGCTCCCTCACAGATACGCAGTATTTT.